Sequencing of this TCR beta chain was carried out in a study of T cell responses to AZD1222 COVID-19 vaccine. The germline V gene has CDR1 LGHDT and CDR2 YNNKEL (reference sequence). The V end was cut by 0 bases, the J end by 0 bases, with 12 bases between. This CDR3 spans 17 amino acids. This clone appeared once. Its antigen is currently unknown. The sample holds other DNA sequences that translate to the same CDR3. Sequencing was performed with immunoSEQ multiplex PCR; in TCRdb, only in-frame clones are kept and a portion is missing. The table lists approximately 150,000 clones, around 93% of them singletons. Findings and limits, study-wide: Repertoire sampling occurred only after the peak T cell response. Only a handful of AZD1222 recipients were seropositive at baseline. CD4 TCRs covered the whole spike, strongest at regions 160-218 and 743-854. A reported finding is that nearly half of spike-specific TCRs target unmutated variant regions.

The starting material was peripheral blood, obtained on day 0 of AZD1222 vaccination. This chain joins TRBV3-1 (or the pseudogene TRBV3-2) and TRBJ1-3, with D tentatively TRBD1 (5 bases). This receptor was obtained from an adult in good health. The CDR3 sequence is CASSQEWGGNSGNTIYF. DNA of the CDR3: TGTGCCAGCAGCCAAGAATGGGGCGGCAACTCTGGAAACACCATATATTTT.